This T cell receptor beta chain was documented in a study of cytomegalovirus exposure and HLA in healthy donors. Whole-study findings and limits: A reported reduction in N-insertions relative to the approximately 670-donor mean was seen in an Asian-associated ancestry cluster in a later analysis. TCR beta V- and J-gene trimming, according to a later analysis, was linked to a missense DCLRE1C variant.

The PCR contained 60 Vbeta and 13 Jbeta primers. Generated by immunoSEQ multiplex PCR, the TCRdb table keeps only in-frame clones and is missing some. Here the sample spans about 240,000 clones, around 80% being singletons. This CDR3 has 17 residues. The V gene's germline CDR1 is SGHNT and CDR2 YYREEE (reference sequence). Germline trimming cut 0 bases from V and 0 bases from J; bases unmatched to any gene: 5. Regarding this clone: The antigen remains unidentified.

Healthy bone marrow donors made up the donor group. The receptor was derived from a woman in her sixties in good health and CMV-seropositive. Sequencing was performed on PBMCs. The chain employs TRBV5-4 and TRBJ2-1; 8 bases are shared with TRBD2. CDR3 in DNA: TGTGCCAGCAGCTTGGGTAGCGGGATTAGCTCCTACAATGAGCAGTTCTTC. The encoded protein is CASSLGSGISSYNEQFF.